This T cell receptor (beta chain) was documented in a study of OX40 agonist ivuxolimab in advanced cancers. In the study overall: Participants averaged roughly 60 years of age (range about 23 to 90) and were 82.7% male. Three patients responded partially, comprising one with hepatocellular carcinoma and two with cutaneous melanoma.

The CDR3 length is 15 residues. The ends were cut back, 1 base at V and 2 bases at J, with 13 bases in the middle. Germline V gene sequence: CDR1 SGHRS, CDR2 YFSETQ. Generated by immunoSEQ multiplex PCR, the TCRdb table keeps only in-frame clones and is missing some. This table has about 68,000 clones, 88% appearing once. The rearrangement links TRBV5-1 to TRBJ2-7; maybe TRBD2 (5 bases). The sample was CD4+ or CD8+ T cells sorted from blood, taken in a trial of the OX40 agonist ivuxolimab. This clonotype was sampled from an adult with an advanced solid tumor such as melanoma, head and neck, liver or kidney cancer. The CDR3: CASSLMATGTYEQYF. CDR3 nucleotides: TGCGCCAGCAGCTTGATGGCTACGGGGACCTACGAGCAGTACTTC.